What follows are 28 T cell receptor beta chains derived from one specimen sequenced in a study of blood T cell repertoires in COVID-19. Method: immunoSEQ multiplex PCR; TCRdb's copy keeps in-frame clones and lacks some. The data show approximately 210,000 clones, about 85% seen once. The sequenced sample consisted of PBMCs or T cells enriched from blood (not recorded which). These receptors came from a woman aged 25-40 years who had recovered from COVID-19.

In DNA form, the CDR3 reads TGTGCCAGCAGTGCCGGGACAGCGAACACCGGGGAGCTGTTTTTT. Protein sequence: CASSAGTANTGELFF. The chain is built from TRBV6-4 and TRBJ2-2; 7 positions agree with TRBD1. J was trimmed by 0 bases and V by 4 bases; bases with no gene match: 2. Germline V lookup: CDR1 MRHNA, CDR2 SNTAGT. The CDR3 consists of 15 residues.

The chain couples TRBV4-3 to TRBJ1-3, with D unresolved. This CDR3 has 14 residues. CDR1 and CDR2 from the germline V gene are LGHNA and YSLEER. Trimming removed 1 base at V and 4 bases at J, with 8 bases between. The chain's CDR3 is CASSQVGRGNTIYF. CDR3 bases: TGCGCCAGCAGCCAAGTTGGGAGAGGAAACACCATATATTTT.

V is TRBV18 and J is TRBJ1-1; D not certain. From germline, CDR1 is KGHSH and CDR2 LQKENI. The V and J ends lost 3 bases and 4 bases respectively, with 12 bases between them. The CDR3 contains 14 residues. This chain's CDR3 is CASSPDLGATEAFF. CDR3 nucleotide sequence: TGTGCCAGCTCACCCGACCTGGGCGCCACTGAAGCTTTCTTT.

The chain couples TRBV7-9 to TRBJ1-1, with 7 positions matching TRBD1. Germline assignment: CDR1 SEHNR and CDR2 FQNEAQ (reference sequence). J gave up 7 bases and V 3 bases, and 5 bases lay outside the gene matches. CDR3 size: 13 residues. The CDR3 region is CASSFTGDNEAFF. The DNA of the CDR3 is TGTGCCAGCAGCTTTACAGGGGATAATGAAGCTTTCTTT.

J is TRBJ1-5 and V is TRBV19, with D perhaps TRBD1 (5 bases). Germline CDR1 and CDR2: LNHDA and SQIVND (reference sequence). This CDR3 has 16 amino acids. V was trimmed by 7 bases and J by 2 bases, leaving 18 bases between them. CDR3 residues: CASTQQAMTGNQPQHF. The CDR3 bases are TGTGCCAGTACCCAACAGGCGATGACGGGCAATCAGCCCCAGCATTTT.

V usage is TRBV4-2 and J usage is TRBJ2-2, with 7 bases identical to TRBD2. V shed 1 base, J shed 5 bases, and the junction held 7 bases outside the gene matches. CDR1 LGHNA and CDR2 YNFKEQ come from the germline V gene. This CDR3 region has 16 residues. CDR3 protein: CASSQVREGKTGELFF. Written as DNA, the CDR3 is TGTGCCAGCAGCCAAGTGAGGGAGGGAAAGACCGGGGAGCTGTTTTTT.

This clone has a handful of counts. The chain carries TRBV30 and TRBJ1-6, with D possibly TRBD1 on 6 matching bases. V dropped 4 bases and J dropped 9 bases, with 19 bases sitting between them. CDR1 and CDR2 from the germline V gene are GTSNPN and SVGIG (reference sequence). The CDR3 runs to 15 residues. CDR3 DNA: TGTGCCTGGACCCTAAGACAGGCGGTGGGTTCACCCCTCCACTTT. This sequence encodes CAWTLRQAVGSPLHF.

The rearrangement uses TRBV7-2 and TRBJ2-1, with D possibly TRBD2 on 6 matching bases. The length of the CDR3 is 17 residues. V lost 5 bases to trimming and J lost 0 bases, with 17 bases between them. Germline CDR1 SGHTA, CDR2 FQGNSA. The CDR3 here is CASSPPGLPSSYNEQFF. The DNA for the CDR3 is TGTGCCAGCAGCCCTCCGGGACTTCCAAGCTCCTACAATGAGCAGTTCTTC.

The chain carries TRBV27 and TRBJ2-7, with 9 bases aligning to TRBD1. Per the germline V gene, CDR1 is MNHEY and CDR2 is SMNVEV (reference sequence). Trimming at V came to 2 bases and at J to 3 bases, leaving 2 bases not matched to a gene. The CDR3 is 14 residues long. CDR3 bases: TGTGCCAGCAGTTTAGGGACAGGGCACTACGAGCAGTACTTC. Translated, it gives CASSLGTGHYEQYF.

V and J are TRBV7-3 and TRBJ2-3; 9 bases agree with TRBD2. Germline V CDR1 and CDR2: SGHTA, FQGTGA. This CDR3 region has 14 residues. V was pared by 5 bases and J by 4 bases, with 4 bases of the junction left unmatched. The CDR3 reads CASSDSGSADTQYF. Here the CDR3 DNA reads TGTGCCAGCAGCGATAGCGGGAGTGCAGATACGCAGTATTTT.

The V call is TRBV5-1, the J call TRBJ2-7; a possible D gene is TRBD1 (6 bases). Germline V CDR1 and CDR2: SGHRS, YFSETQ. This CDR3 has 18 residues. V was shortened by 3 bases and J by 3 bases, with 25 bases between the two germline ends. CDR3 region: CASSSQSYREFGSYEQYF. CDR3 in DNA: TGCGCCAGCAGCTCCCAATCTTACAGGGAATTTGGTAGCTACGAGCAGTACTTC.

The chain uses TRBV30 and TRBJ2-1; tentatively, D is TRBD1 (6 bases). The CDR3 is 15 amino acids. Trimming pared 3 bases from V and 2 bases from J, leaving 14 bases between. CDR1 and CDR2 from the germline V gene are GTSNPN and SVGIG (reference sequence). Written as DNA, the CDR3 is TGTGCCTGGAGACTCCAGGGGACCCCCTACAATGAGCAGTTCTTC. Its translation is CAWRLQGTPYNEQFF. The variable domain in full, with the rest retrieved from reference TRBV30 and TRBJ2-1, is SQTIHQWPATLVQPVGSPLSLECTVEGTSNPNLYWYRQAAGRGLQLLFYSVGIGQISSEVPQNLSASRPQDRQFILSSKKLLLSDSGFYLCAWRLQGTPYNEQFFGPGTRLTVL.

J is TRBJ2-3 and V is TRBV3-1 (or the pseudogene TRBV3-2), with D maybe TRBD2 (5 bases). The V end was cut by 1 base, the J end by 0 bases, with 14 bases between. Germline V gene data show CDR1 as LGHDT and CDR2 as YNNKEL (reference sequence). The CDR3 has 17 residues. In DNA, the CDR3 is TGTGCCAGCAGCCAAGCCGGGATAGCGTCTAGCACAGATACGCAGTATTTT. Its protein product is CASSQAGIASSTDTQYF.

This sequence joins TRBV12-5 and TRBJ2-3; D perhaps matches TRBD2 (6 bases). The CDR3 sequence is 14 residues long. Trimming pared 7 bases from V and 0 bases from J, leaving 11 bases between. The germline V gene has CDR1 LGHNT and CDR2 FRNRAP. CDR3: CASAVGTSTDTQYF. CDR3 DNA: TGTGCTAGTGCCGTAGGGACTAGCACAGATACGCAGTATTTT.

V is TRBV27 and J is TRBJ2-4; D is possibly TRBD2 (5 bases). Deletions cut 6 bases from V and 0 bases from J, with 15 bases between. Germline CDR1 and CDR2: MNHEY and SMNVEV (reference sequence). This CDR3 comprises 16 residues. The CDR3 bases are TGTGCCAGCAGCCCCCTTATAGCGTTAGCCAAAAACATTCAGTACTTC. Protein product: CASSPLIALAKNIQYF.

This clone came up a few times. V and J are TRBV19 and TRBJ2-2; 8 bases fit TRBD1. From germline, CDR1 is LNHDA and CDR2 SQIVND (reference sequence). V shed 9 bases and J 4 bases; nucleotides not matched to a gene: 4. This CDR3 comprises 13 residues. CDR3 DNA: TGTGCCAGCCGGGACAGGAGCACCGGGGAGCTGTTTTTT. This encodes CASRDRSTGELFF.

The chain links TRBV6-2 or TRBV6-3 to TRBJ1-1; 10 nucleotides align to TRBD1. The CDR3 loop spans 15 amino acids. J was trimmed by 5 bases and V by 0 bases; bases with no gene match: 3. Germline CDR1 is MNHEY and CDR2 is SVGEGT. DNA of the CDR3: TGTGCCAGCAGTTACTCCTGGGACAGGGGAACTGAAGCTTTCTTT. Its translation is CASSYSWDRGTEAFF.

CDR3 in DNA: TGTGCCAGCACCCGGACAGGGGTACACACTGAAGCTTTCTTT. It translates to CASTRTGVHTEAFF. V gene TRBV7-9 combines with J gene TRBJ1-1; the match to TRBD1 covers 9 bases. After removal of 7 bases from V and 3 bases from J, the junction contained 6 bases not matched to a gene. The CDR3 length is 14 residues. Germline V gene lookup returns CDR1 SEHNR and CDR2 FQNEAQ (reference sequence).

The J gene is TRBJ2-7, the V gene TRBV3-1 (or the pseudogene TRBV3-2); no firm D call. CDR1 and CDR2 (germline): LGHDT, YNNKEL (reference sequence). The CDR3 is made up of 12 amino acids. V lost 1 base and J 8 bases, leaving 9 bases between the germline ends. CDR3 loop: CASSQARSKQYF. Here the CDR3 DNA reads TGTGCCAGCAGCCAAGCTAGATCGAAGCAGTACTTC.

This clone appeared a single time. The J gene is TRBJ2-7, the V gene TRBV4-3, with a possible D match to TRBD1 (5 bases). Trimming cost V 0 bases and J 2 bases, with 11 bases left between them. Germline V CDR1 and CDR2: LGHNA, YSLEER. The CDR3 spans 15 residues. This CDR3 reads CASSQDFPGPYEQYF. Written as DNA, the CDR3 is TGCGCCAGCAGCCAAGATTTCCCAGGGCCCTACGAGCAGTACTTC.

Regarding this clone: The same CDR3 is also encoded by other DNA sequences in this sample. The rearrangement uses TRBV4-2 and TRBJ2-7; TRBD1 is a possible D gene (5 bases). V lost 4 bases, J lost 4 bases, and 5 bases lay in between. CDR1 and CDR2 (germline): LGHNA, YNFKEQ. This CDR3 spans 11 amino acids. CDR3 nucleotides: TGTGCCAGCAGCCCAGGGTACGAGCAGTACTTC. Its translation is CASSPGYEQYF.

In regard to this clone: The junction departs from the called germline gene at one end, perhaps through a read error. The genes are TRBV5-6 and TRBJ1-1; D not resolved. CDR1 is SGHDT and CDR2 is YYEEEE in the germline V gene. The CDR3 spans 13 residues. The CDR3 bases are TGTGCCAGCAGCTTGGAGGAGAACACTGAAGCCTTCTTT. Protein sequence: CASSLEENTEAFF.

CDR3 region: CASSSRGRGGKSYEQYF. CDR3 coding DNA: TGTGCCAGCAGCTCACGGGGACGGGGAGGGAAATCCTACGAGCAGTACTTC. This rearrangement joins TRBV11-2 to TRBJ2-7, with TRBD2 identical over 7 bases. Germline loops: CDR1 SGHAT, CDR2 FQNNGV. V trimming: 4 bases; J trimming: 1 base; junction bases outside the gene matches: 13. The CDR3 spans 17 residues.

This chain connects TRBV5-5 to TRBJ1-1; no reliable D call. The CDR3 runs to 12 residues. Trimming shortened V by 2 bases and J by 4 bases, and 6 bases separated the two germline ends. Per the germline V gene, CDR1 is SGHKS and CDR2 is YYEKEE (reference sequence). The CDR3 sequence is CASSFSGTEAFF. The CDR3 region has the DNA TGTGCCAGCAGCTTTAGCGGCACTGAAGCTTTCTTT.

This rearrangement joins TRBV19 to TRBJ2-7; TRBD2 agrees at 12 bases. The germline V gene encodes CDR1 LNHDA and CDR2 SQIVND (reference sequence). The CDR3 covers 16 residues. The ends lost 5 bases at V and 3 bases at J; junction bases unmatched: 8. For the CDR3, the DNA is TGTGCCAGTAGTGGACCCTCTAGCGGGGGGGTCTACGAGCAGTACTTC. Its protein product is CASSGPSSGGVYEQYF.

The chain recombines TRBV18 with TRBJ2-7, with 9 bases lining up with TRBD1. The CDR3 consists of 14 residues. V lost 3 bases to trimming and J lost 6 bases; unmatched junction nucleotides: 6. The germline V gene has CDR1 KGHSH and CDR2 LQKENI. In DNA, the CDR3 is TGTGCCAGCTCACCCGGGACAGGGTCCCCCGAGCAGTACTTC. Translated, it gives CASSPGTGSPEQYF.

The chain couples TRBV10-3 to TRBJ1-1; a weak D match, TRBD1 (6 bases). This CDR3 has 13 amino acids. V was shortened by 7 bases and J by 1 base, with 10 bases between the two germline ends. Germline V lookup: CDR1 ENHRY, CDR2 SYGVKD. CDR3 in amino acids: CAIKGHENTEAFF. The CDR3 coding sequence is TGTGCCATCAAGGGACACGAGAACACTGAAGCTTTCTTT.

The CDR3 protein is CATRAGRGTSTDTQYF. The CDR3 DNA is TGTGCCACCAGGGCGGGTCGGGGGACTAGCACAGATACGCAGTATTTT. The chain carries TRBV24-1 and TRBJ2-3, with D perhaps TRBD2 (6 bases). V was cut by 7 bases and J by 0 bases, with 16 bases left in between. The CDR3 runs 16 residues. Germline lookup yields CDR1 KGHDR and CDR2 SFDVKD.